The present T cell receptor (beta chain) was sequenced within a study of human T cells and chemical hapten exposure. Germline V lookup: CDR1 SGHAT, CDR2 FQNNGV. This CDR3 has 15 amino acids. V dropped 5 bases and J dropped 5; count of bases not matched to a gene: 7. Time point described: patch test 3, about 24 weeks after DPC sensitization. Treatment here: therapeutic diphenylcyclopropenone sensitization with weekly scalp DPC. In TCRdb, the RACE reads were re-called with MiXCR into one record per CDR3 protein. The sample holds 85,000 to 100,000 distinct CDR3 sequences; roughly 27% are singletons and the top ten take 10%.

The origin of this receptor is a man aged 40-50 years with alopecia areata. Some clones in this sample may be carry-over from other donors' samples. The sample in question was whole blood, obtained in connection with sensitization to the hapten diphenylcyclopropenone (DPC). V usage is TRBV11-2 and J usage is TRBJ2-3, with 10 bases that match TRBD2. The CDR3 DNA reads as TGTGCCAGCAGCCAAGCGGGAGGGAGTCTAGATACGCAGTATTTT. Translated: CASSQAGGSLDTQYF.